The entry that follows covers one T cell receptor beta chain sequence. PCR involved 60 Vbeta and 13 Jbeta primers. This table comes from immunoSEQ multiplex PCR, and its TCRdb copy is limited to in-frame clones, with some not included. The sample holds nearly 110,000 clones, about 72% seen once. The data belong to a study of cytomegalovirus exposure and HLA in healthy donors. The clonotype comes from a man between 18 and 35 years old in good health and CMV-seronegative. What was sequenced was PBMCs.

The CDR3 region is CASSNNRGSGEKLFF. The CDR3 region has the DNA TGTGCCAGCAGCAACAACAGGGGGAGTGGGGAAAAACTGTTTTTT. The V gene is TRBV7-6, the J gene TRBJ1-4; 8 bases match TRBD1. The ends lost 5 bases at V and 8 bases at J; junction bases unmatched: 10. Germline values: CDR1 SGHVS, CDR2 FNYEAQ. This CDR3 is built from 15 residues.